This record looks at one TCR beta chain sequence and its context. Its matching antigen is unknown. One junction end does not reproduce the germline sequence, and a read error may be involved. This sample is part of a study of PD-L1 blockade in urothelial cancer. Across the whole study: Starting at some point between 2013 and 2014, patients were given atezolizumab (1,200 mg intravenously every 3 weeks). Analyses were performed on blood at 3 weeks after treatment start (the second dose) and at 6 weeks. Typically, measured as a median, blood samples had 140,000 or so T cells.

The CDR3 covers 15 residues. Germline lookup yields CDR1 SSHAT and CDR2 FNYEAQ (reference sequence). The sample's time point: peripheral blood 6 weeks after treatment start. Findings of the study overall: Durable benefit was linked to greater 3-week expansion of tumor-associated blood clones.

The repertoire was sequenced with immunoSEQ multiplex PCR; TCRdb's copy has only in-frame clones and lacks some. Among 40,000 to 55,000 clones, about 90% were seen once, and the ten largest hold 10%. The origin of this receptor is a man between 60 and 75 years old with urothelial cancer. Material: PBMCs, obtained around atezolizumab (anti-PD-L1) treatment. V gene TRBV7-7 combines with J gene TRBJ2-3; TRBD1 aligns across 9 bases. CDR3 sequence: CASSNTGGGADTQYF. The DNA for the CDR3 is TGTGCTAGCAGCAACACAGGGGGCGGCGCAGATACGCAGTATTTT.